The 8 T cell receptor beta chains below were found in one sample sequenced in a study of vaccination effects on CD4 cells after COVID-19. These TCRs' antigens remain unknown. Subsequent to 10 days of culture, CD4+ T cells were isolated. Participants were vaccinated with two doses of either the BNT162b2 or mRNA-1273 vaccine. Sequencing used immunoSEQ multiplex PCR; TCRdb keeps in-frame clones, though not all of them. The sample carries approximately 74,000 clones, roughly 73% recorded once. The sequences come from CD4+ T cells from PBMCs cultured without peptide, collected after COVID-19 vaccination. Receptors originate from a human donor who received a COVID-19 vaccine.

The sample holds a few counts of this clone. The V and J genes are TRBV5-1 and TRBJ2-1; 12 nucleotides align to TRBD2. The V and J ends lost 1 base and 0 bases, in that order; junction bases with no gene match: 5. The CDR3 covers 18 residues. Per the germline V gene, CDR1 is SGHRS and CDR2 is YFSETQ. CDR3 in amino acids: CASSLRLAGVSSYNEQFF. CDR3 sequence (DNA): TGCGCCAGCAGCTTGCGACTAGCGGGGGTTAGCTCCTACAATGAGCAGTTCTTC.

This chain links TRBV10-3 with TRBJ1-4; 8 nucleotides line up with TRBD1. CDR1 and CDR2 (germline): ENHRY, SYGVKD. The CDR3 runs to 15 residues. With 3 bases clipped from V and 7 bases from J, the junction kept 7 bases outside the gene matches. This CDR3 is CAISEPGRGPEKLFF. The CDR3 DNA sequence: TGTGCCATCAGTGAACCGGGCAGGGGGCCTGAAAAACTGTTTTTT.

This chain connects TRBV7-2 to TRBJ1-1; the match to TRBD1 covers 8 bases. Germline CDR1 reads SGHTA; CDR2 reads FQGNSA. The J segment lost 1 base and the V segment lost 5 bases, leaving 6 bases of the junction unmatched. The CDR3 covers 15 residues. The CDR3 DNA follows: TGTGCCAGCAGCACCCAGGGGGCGCGGAACACTGAAGCTTTCTTT. Translated: CASSTQGARNTEAFF.

DNA for the CDR3: TGTGCCAGTATTGTAGGGTTTGCGGACAATCAGCCCCAGCATTTT. Protein: CASIVGFADNQPQHF. J is TRBJ1-5 and V is TRBV6-5; the D is unclear. CDR3 length equals 15 residues. Germline V gives CDR1 MNHEY, CDR2 SVGAGI. Trimming shortened V by 9 bases and J by 3 bases, and 18 bases separated the two germline ends.

The chain employs TRBV19 and TRBJ1-1; TRBD1 matches at 7 bases. Germline V gene data show CDR1 as LNHDA and CDR2 as SQIVND (reference sequence). This CDR3 has 13 residues. V lost 6 bases to trimming and J lost 0 bases; unmatched junction nucleotides: 1. CDR3 protein: CASSDRVNTEAFF. CDR3 DNA sequence: TGTGCCAGTAGCGACAGGGTGAACACTGAAGCTTTCTTT.

Here the CDR3 DNA reads TGTGCCAGCAGCGGACAGATCAATGAGCAGTTCTTC. The encoded protein is CASSGQINEQFF. The chain employs TRBV6-1 and TRBJ2-1, with D maybe TRBD1 (6 bases). Trimming pared 6 bases from V and 6 bases from J, leaving 9 bases between. The germline V gene encodes CDR1 MNHNS and CDR2 SASEGT. This CDR3 comprises 12 residues.

The chain is built from TRBV2 and TRBJ2-7; maybe TRBD2 (6 bases). Deletions cut 5 bases from V and 10 bases from J, with 15 bases between. CDR3 length: 12 amino acids. Germline V gene data show CDR1 as SNHLY and CDR2 as FYNNEI. The CDR3 loop reads CASSLAPGRQYV. CDR3 coding DNA: TGTGCCAGCAGTTTAGCCCCCGGGAGACAGTACGTC.

This clone is labeled medium-sized. The same CDR3 also results from other DNA sequences found in this sample. The V gene is TRBV9, the J gene TRBJ2-5; 14 bases line up with TRBD2. V lost 3 bases, J lost 1 base, and 5 bases stayed unmatched. Germline values: CDR1 SGDLS, CDR2 YYNGEE. The CDR3 sequence is 17 residues long. CDR3 sequence reads: CASSGGTSGGLQETQYF. CDR3 nucleotides: TGTGCCAGCAGCGGGGGGACTAGCGGGGGCCTCCAAGAGACCCAGTACTTC.